What follows are 19 T cell receptor beta chains derived from one specimen sequenced in a study of CXCR3-negative and CXCR3-positive naive CD8 T cells. TRB cDNA libraries were made by UMI-labeled 5' RACE. After re-calling the 5' RACE reads, TCRdb lists one entry per CDR3 protein, DNA absent. With some 130,000 distinct CDR3 sequences in the sample, the ten largest clones hold 0.29%. The sequencing input was naive CXCR3- CD8+ T cells from blood. Noted subset: CD45RO-CCR7+CD27+CD95- naive CD8+ T cells lacking CXCR3 (TNR3-). The receptors stem from a human donor in good health. Some clones in this sample may be carry-over from other donors' samples.

This chain connects TRBV2 to TRBJ2-1. This CDR3 contains 13 residues. Germline V gene sequence: CDR1 SNHLY, CDR2 FYNNEI. CDR3 sequence reads: CASVGRSYNEQFF.

V gene TRBV9 combines with J gene TRBJ1-2; TCRdb lists TRBD1, though no DNA is available to test this call. The germline V gene encodes CDR1 SGDLS and CDR2 YYNGEE. The CDR3 consists of 15 residues. The CDR3 loop reads CASSVGGTGVYGYTF.

The chain has TRBV7-2 and TRBJ2-2; TCRdb gives TRBD1 as the D gene, but with no DNA this cannot be confirmed. Per the germline V gene, CDR1 is SGHTA and CDR2 is FQGNSA. The CDR3 contains 14 residues. The CDR3 is CASSLGTWGGELFF.

The chain couples TRBV28 to TRBJ2-1; TCRdb designates TRBD2, a call that cannot be tested without DNA. The germline gives CDR1 MDHEN, CDR2 SYDVKM. There are 19 residues in the CDR3. CDR3 loop: CASSSSTSGYSGSYNEQFF.

V is TRBV7-9 and J is TRBJ2-2; as DNA is missing, the TRBD1 call by TCRdb cannot be tested. Germline V gene data show CDR1 as SEHNR and CDR2 as FQNEAQ (reference sequence). The CDR3 length is 15 residues. CDR3 region: CASRTGTQVTGELFF.

V is TRBV7-8 and J is TRBJ1-5. Germline V CDR1 and CDR2: SGHVS, FQNEAQ. There are 14 residues in the CDR3. The CDR3 sequence is CASSLGAYNQPQHF.

This chain joins TRBV6-2 or TRBV6-3 and TRBJ1-1; lacking DNA, the TRBD1 call made by TCRdb goes unchecked. This CDR3 contains 15 residues. Germline V gene lookup returns CDR1 MNHEY and CDR2 SVGEGT. The chain's CDR3 is CASSYVPGGTAEAFF.

The chain is built from TRBV12-3 or TRBV12-4 and TRBJ2-7; the TRBD1 assignment by TCRdb is unverifiable without DNA. CDR3 length: 15 residues. CDR3 in amino acids: CASSFLGHSLEEQYF.

V gene TRBV12-3 or TRBV12-4 combines with J gene TRBJ2-3; TCRdb's D call, TRBD2, is unchecked because there is no DNA. The CDR3 has 17 amino acids. Here the CDR3 reads CASSSAREYTSTDTQYF.

CDR3 in amino acids: CSVETRTDTQYF. The V call is TRBV29-1, the J call TRBJ2-3. Germline V lookup: CDR1 SQVTM, CDR2 ANQGSEA. This CDR3 region has 12 residues.

V gene TRBV2 combines with J gene TRBJ2-3; the TRBD1 assignment by TCRdb is unverifiable without DNA. Germline loops: CDR1 SNHLY, CDR2 FYNNEI. The CDR3 has 16 residues. This chain's CDR3 is CASQAPEGQRTDTQYF.

This chain links TRBV7-9 with TRBJ1-1. In germline, CDR1 is SEHNR, CDR2 FQNEAQ (reference sequence). The CDR3 has 13 amino acids. The CDR3 loop reads CASSFQGGPEAFF.

The chain joins TRBV3-1 to TRBJ2-1; absent DNA, TCRdb's TRBD2 call cannot be checked. The CDR3 consists of 16 residues. Germline V lookup: CDR1 LGHDT, CDR2 YNNKEL (reference sequence). The CDR3 loop reads CASSQDFSGRSNEQFF.

CDR3 protein: CSLAGWGNTEAFF. The rearrangement joins TRBV20-1 to TRBJ1-1; TCRdb reports TRBD1, a call that lacks DNA to check it against. This CDR3 region has 13 residues. Germline CDR1 is DFQATT and CDR2 is SNEGSKA (reference sequence).

The chain combines TRBV7-8 with TRBJ2-2. CDR1 is SGHVS, CDR2 FQNEAQ, per germline. The CDR3 sequence is 15 residues long. CDR3: CASSLAHQGTGELFF.

The chain recombines TRBV10-1 with TRBJ1-5; the TRBD1 assignment by TCRdb is unverifiable without DNA. The germline V gene encodes CDR1 WNHNN and CDR2 SYGVQD (reference sequence). The CDR3 runs 17 residues. The CDR3 here is CASTPDRAWESNQPQHF.

The rearrangement links TRBV7-6 to TRBJ2-7; TCRdb indicates TRBD1, and absent DNA this call remains unverified. CDR1 SGHVS and CDR2 FNYEAQ come from the germline V gene. The CDR3 is 17 amino acids. The CDR3 sequence is CASSLGFPGTGSYEQYF. Full variable domain (missing parts from reference TRBV7-6 and TRBJ2-7): GAGVSQSPRYKVTKRGQDVALRCDPISGHVSLYWYRQALGQGPEFLTYFNYEAQQDKSGLPNDRFSAERPEGSISTLTIQRTEQRDSAMYRCASSLGFPGTGSYEQYFGPGTRLTVT.

The gene calls are TRBV29-1 and TRBJ2-7. The CDR3 is 12 amino acids. CDR1 is SQVTM and CDR2 is ANQGSEA in the germline V gene. The CDR3 spells CSAAASSYEQYF.

This sequence joins TRBV11-2 and TRBJ2-1. Germline CDR1 reads SGHAT; CDR2 reads FQNNGV. The CDR3 covers 14 residues. The CDR3 sequence is CASSLVGTYNEQFF. Variable domain in full (rest from reference TRBV11-2 and TRBJ2-1): EAGVAQSPRYKIIEKRQSVAFWCNPISGHATLYWYQQILGQGPKLLIQFQNNGVVDDSQLPKDRFSAERLKGVDSTLKIQPAKLEDSAVYLCASSLVGTYNEQFFGPGTRLTVL.